This T cell receptor (beta chain) appears in the sequencing data of a study of graft-versus-host responses after intestinal transplantation. Study-level background: Transplant recipients had multivisceral, liver-intestinal, or isolated intestinal grafts. Notes on the study in general: The marrow of recipients harbored GvH clones, and ileum or blood showed some of them first.

A single count supports this clone. Its specificity is not known. This table comes from immunoSEQ multiplex PCR, and its TCRdb copy is limited to in-frame clones, with some not included. The data show about 120,000 clones, 90% seen once. This CDR3 comprises 14 residues. V was clipped by 6 bases and J by 3 bases, with 11 bases between them. The germline V gene has CDR1 MGHRA and CDR2 YSYEKL. The TCR comes from a human donor who received an intestinal transplant. Source: unstimulated CD4+ T cells sorted from spleen or lymph node cells, taken before intestinal transplant. The chain carries TRBV4-1 and TRBJ1-4; no reliable D call. CDR3 protein: CASRPGGPNEKLFF. As DNA, the CDR3 is TGCGCCAGCAGACCGGGAGGTCCTAATGAAAAACTGTTTTTT.